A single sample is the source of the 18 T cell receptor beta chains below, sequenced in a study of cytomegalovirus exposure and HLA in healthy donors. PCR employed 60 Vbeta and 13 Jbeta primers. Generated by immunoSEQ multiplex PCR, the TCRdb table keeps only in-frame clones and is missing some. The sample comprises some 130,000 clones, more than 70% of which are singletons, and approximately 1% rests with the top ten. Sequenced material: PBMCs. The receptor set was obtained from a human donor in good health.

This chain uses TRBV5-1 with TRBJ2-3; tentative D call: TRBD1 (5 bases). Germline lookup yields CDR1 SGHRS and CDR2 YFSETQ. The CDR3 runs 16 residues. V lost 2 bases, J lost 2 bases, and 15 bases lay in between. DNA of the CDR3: TGCGCCAGCAGCTTAATGACAGAGTGGGACACAGATACGCAGTATTTT. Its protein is CASSLMTEWDTDTQYF.

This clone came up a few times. The CDR3 is CASRRQVDYGYTF. The CDR3 DNA sequence: TGTGCCAGCAGGAGACAGGTAGACTATGGCTACACCTTC. The genes are TRBV5-4 and TRBJ1-2, with D perhaps matching TRBD1 (6 bases). Per the germline V gene, CDR1 is SGHNT and CDR2 is YYREEE (reference sequence). This CDR3 region has 13 residues. Trimming pared 5 bases from V and 3 bases from J, leaving 11 bases between.

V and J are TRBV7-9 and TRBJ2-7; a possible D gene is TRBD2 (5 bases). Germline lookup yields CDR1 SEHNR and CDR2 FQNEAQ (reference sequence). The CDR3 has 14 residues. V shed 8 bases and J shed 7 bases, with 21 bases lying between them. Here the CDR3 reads CASGRTGISGEQYF. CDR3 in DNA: TGTGCCAGCGGACGGACCGGGATATCGGGGGAGCAGTACTTC.

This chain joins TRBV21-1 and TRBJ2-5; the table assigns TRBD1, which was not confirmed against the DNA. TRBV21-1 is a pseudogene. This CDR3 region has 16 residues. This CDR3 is CASSNPRKQGRETQYF. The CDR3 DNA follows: TGTGCCAGCAGCAATCCCAGAAAACAGGGTAGGGAGACCCAGTACTTC.

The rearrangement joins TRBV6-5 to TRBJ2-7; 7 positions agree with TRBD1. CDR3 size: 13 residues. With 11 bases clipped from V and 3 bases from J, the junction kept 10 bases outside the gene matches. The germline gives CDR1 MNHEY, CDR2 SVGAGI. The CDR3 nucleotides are TGTGCCCTCCGGGACAGTATACTCTACGAGCAGTACTTC. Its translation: CALRDSILYEQYF.

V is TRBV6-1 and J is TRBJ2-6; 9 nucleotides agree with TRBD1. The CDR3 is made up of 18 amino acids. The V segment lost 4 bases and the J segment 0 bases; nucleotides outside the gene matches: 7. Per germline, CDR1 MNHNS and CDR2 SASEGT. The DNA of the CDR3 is TGTGCCAGCAGTGCCTACAGGGGGCTCCTCTCTGGGGCCAACGTCCTGACTTTC. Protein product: CASSAYRGLLSGANVLTF.

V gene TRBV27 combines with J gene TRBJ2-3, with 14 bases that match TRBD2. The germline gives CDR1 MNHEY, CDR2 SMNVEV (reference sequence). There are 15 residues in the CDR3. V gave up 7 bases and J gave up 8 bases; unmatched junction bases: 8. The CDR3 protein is CASTGLAGGEGTQYF. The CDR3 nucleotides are TGTGCCAGCACAGGACTAGCGGGGGGAGAGGGTACGCAGTATTTT.

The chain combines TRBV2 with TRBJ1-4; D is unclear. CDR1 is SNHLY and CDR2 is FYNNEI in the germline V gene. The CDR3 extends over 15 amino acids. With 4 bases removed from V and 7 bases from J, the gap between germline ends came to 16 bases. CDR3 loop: CASSVSRGGSEKLFF. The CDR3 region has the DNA TGTGCCAGCAGTGTTAGTCGGGGAGGGAGTGAAAAACTGTTTTTT.

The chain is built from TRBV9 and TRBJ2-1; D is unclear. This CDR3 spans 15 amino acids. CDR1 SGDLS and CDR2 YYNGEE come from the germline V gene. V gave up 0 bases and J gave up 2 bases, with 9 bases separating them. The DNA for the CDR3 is TGTGCCAGCAGCGTAGATGACACCCCCTACAATGAGCAGTTCTTC. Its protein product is CASSVDDTPYNEQFF.

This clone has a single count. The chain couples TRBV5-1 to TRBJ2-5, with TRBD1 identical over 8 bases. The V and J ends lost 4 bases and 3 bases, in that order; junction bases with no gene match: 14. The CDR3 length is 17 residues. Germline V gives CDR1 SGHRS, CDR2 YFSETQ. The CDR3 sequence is CASSPGRGRKSEETQYF. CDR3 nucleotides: TGCGCCAGCAGCCCGGGCAGGGGGCGAAAGTCAGAAGAGACCCAGTACTTC.

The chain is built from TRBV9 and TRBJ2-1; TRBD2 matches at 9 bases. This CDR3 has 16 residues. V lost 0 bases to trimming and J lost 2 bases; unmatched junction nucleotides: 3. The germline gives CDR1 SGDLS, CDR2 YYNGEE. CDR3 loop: CASSVGGGGAYNEQFF. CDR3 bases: TGTGCCAGCAGCGTAGGCGGCGGGGGGGCCTACAATGAGCAGTTCTTC.

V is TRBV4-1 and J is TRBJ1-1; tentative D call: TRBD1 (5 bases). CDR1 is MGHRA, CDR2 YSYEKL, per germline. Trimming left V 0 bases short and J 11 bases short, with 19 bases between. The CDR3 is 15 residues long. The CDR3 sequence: CASSQEGAGPATAFF. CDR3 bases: TGCGCCAGCAGCCAAGAGGGTGCAGGGCCGGCCACGGCTTTCTTT.

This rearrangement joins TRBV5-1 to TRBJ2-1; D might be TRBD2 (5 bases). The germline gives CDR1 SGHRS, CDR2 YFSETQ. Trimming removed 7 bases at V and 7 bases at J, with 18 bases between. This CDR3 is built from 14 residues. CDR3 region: CASGGPTPQNEQFF. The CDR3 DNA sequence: TGCGCCAGCGGAGGACCAACGCCTCAAAATGAGCAGTTCTTC.

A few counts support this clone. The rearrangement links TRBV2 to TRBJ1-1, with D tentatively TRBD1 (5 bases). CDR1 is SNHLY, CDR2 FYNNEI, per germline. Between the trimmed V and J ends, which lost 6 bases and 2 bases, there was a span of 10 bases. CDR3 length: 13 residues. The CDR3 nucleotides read TGTGCCAGCAGAGAGACAGAAAACACTGAAGCTTTCTTT. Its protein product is CASRETENTEAFF.

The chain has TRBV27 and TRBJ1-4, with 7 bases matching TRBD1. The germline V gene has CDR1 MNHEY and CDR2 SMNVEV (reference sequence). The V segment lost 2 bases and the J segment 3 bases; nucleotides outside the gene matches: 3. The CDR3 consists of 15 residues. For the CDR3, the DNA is TGTGCCAGCAGTTTAAGGGGGACAGCTAATGAAAAACTGTTTTTT. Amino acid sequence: CASSLRGTANEKLFF.

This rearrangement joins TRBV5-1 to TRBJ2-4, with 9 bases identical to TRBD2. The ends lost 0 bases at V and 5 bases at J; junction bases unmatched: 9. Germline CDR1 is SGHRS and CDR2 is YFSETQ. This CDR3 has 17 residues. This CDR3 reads CASSLVFGGGVENIQYF. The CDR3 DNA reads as TGCGCCAGCAGCTTGGTCTTTGGCGGGGGGGTTGAAAACATTCAGTACTTC. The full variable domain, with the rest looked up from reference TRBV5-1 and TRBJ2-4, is KAGVTQTPRYLIKTRGQQVTLSCSPISGHRSVSWYQQTPGQGLQFLFEYFSETQRNKGNFPGRFSGRQFSNSRSEMNVSTLELGDSALYLCASSLVFGGGVENIQYFGAGTRLSVL.

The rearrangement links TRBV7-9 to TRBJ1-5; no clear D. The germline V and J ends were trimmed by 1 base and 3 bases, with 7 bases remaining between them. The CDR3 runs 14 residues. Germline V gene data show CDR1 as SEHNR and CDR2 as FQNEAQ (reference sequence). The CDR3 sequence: CASSLDAVNQPQHF. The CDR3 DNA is TGTGCCAGCAGCTTAGATGCAGTCAATCAGCCCCAGCATTTT.

This chain's CDR3 is CASSQTSGAYNEQFF. The CDR3 nucleotides read TGTGCCAGCAGCCAGACTAGCGGGGCCTACAATGAGCAGTTCTTC. The J gene is TRBJ2-1, the V gene TRBV5-6; 11 nucleotides align to TRBD2. CDR3 length equals 15 residues. Germline CDR1 and CDR2: SGHDT and YYEEEE. V lost 4 bases, J lost 2 bases, and 2 bases stayed unmatched.